This is a list of T cell receptor beta chains from one sample in a study of somatic mutations in cytotoxic T cells in rheumatoid arthritis. Only in-frame clones appear in the TCRdb table, and some are missing; sequencing was by immunoSEQ multiplex PCR. The sample contains about 16,000 clones, 78% of which appear only once. Specimen: CD8+ T cells sorted from blood. These receptors were taken from an adult with rheumatoid arthritis. Each CDR3 is given with its conserved first and last residue. The D gene is left open where the match is weak. Size is omitted from some rows. Given values are once, few, many or a class for expanded clones.

>TRBV6-5|NA|TRBJ1-4|NA|14
CASRLWGANEKLFF
TGTGCCAGCCGACTGTGGGGAGCTAATGAAAAACTGTTTTTT
>TRBV5-6|NA|TRBJ1-6|once|12
CASSLSNSPLHF
TGTGCCAGCAGCTTGTCGAATTCACCCCTCCACTTT
>TRBV27|TRBD1|TRBJ2-4|NA|13
CASSPGQITFQYF
TGTGCCAGCAGTCCGGGACAGATAACATTTCAGTACTTC
>TRBV21-1|NA|TRBJ2-7|NA|15
CASSKGPPSSYEQYF
TGTGCCAGCAGCAAGGGCCCCCCGAGCTCCTACGAGCAGTACTTC
>TRBV19|NA|TRBJ1-1|NA|15
CASSIRPSVNTEAFF
TGTGCCAGTAGTATTCGCCCCTCGGTGAACACTGAAGCTTTCTTT
>TRBV7-6|NA|TRBJ1-5|NA|15
CASSPWGGPDQPQHF
TGTGCCAGCAGCCCTTGGGGGGGCCCGGATCAGCCCCAGCATTTT
>TRBV27|NA|TRBJ1-4|NA|13
CASSLGPIEKLFF
TGTGCCAGCAGTTTGGGACCAATCGAAAAACTGTTTTTT
>TRBV19|NA|TRBJ1-1|once|13
CASSMGAGTEAFF
TGTGCCAGTAGTATGGGGGCGGGGACTGAAGCTTTCTTT
>TRBV23-1|NA|TRBJ2-7|few|11
CASSPPDEQYF
TGCGCCAGCAGTCCTCCGGACGAGCAGTACTTC
>TRBV5-4|NA|TRBJ1-1|NA|14
CASSQGHLNTEAFF
TGTGCCAGCAGCCAGGGACACCTGAACACTGAAGCTTTCTTT
>TRBV10-3|NA|TRBJ1-6|NA|18
CAISESNNRRSYNSPLHF
TGTGCCATCAGTGAGTCCAATAACAGGAGGTCTTATAATTCACCCCTCCACTTT
>TRBV7-8|TRBD2|TRBJ2-5|NA|17
CASSSLGGGTFQETQYF
TGTGCCAGCAGCTCCCTAGGCGGGGGGACCTTTCAAGAGACCCAGTACTTC
>TRBV2|NA|TRBJ2-2|NA|16
CASSPATGVTTGELFF
TGTGCCAGCAGTCCCGCGACGGGTGTTACAACCGGGGAGCTGTTTTTT
>TRBV4-1|TRBD2|TRBJ2-3|NA|16
CASSQVGRGGTDTQYF
TGCGCCAGCAGCCAAGTGGGGCGGGGGGGCACTGATACGCAGTATTTT
>TRBV30|NA|TRBJ1-1|NA|12
CAWTQYNTEAFF
TGTGCCTGGACCCAGTACAACACTGAAGCTTTCTTT
>TRBV7-6|NA|TRBJ1-3|once|12
CASSYREDTIYF
TGTGCCAGCAGTTACAGGGAGGACACCATATATTTT
>TRBV29-1|NA|TRBJ2-7|few|14
CSATNAGSSYEQYF
TGCAGCGCCACGAACGCGGGAAGCTCCTACGAGCAGTACTTC
>TRBV7-2|TRBD2|TRBJ2-3|few|17
CASSIIFGRGGPDTQYF
TGTGCCAGCAGCATAATCTTCGGGCGGGGGGGCCCAGATACGCAGTATTTT
>TRBV11-3|TRBD1|TRBJ1-2|NA|15
CASSSPDRGPVGYTF
TGTGCCAGCAGCTCGCCAGACAGGGGGCCGGTTGGCTACACCTTC
>TRBV7-9|NA|TRBJ2-2|once|18
CASSGEVGRRWQGGELFF
TGTGCCAGCAGCGGTGAGGTGGGACGGAGATGGCAGGGCGGGGAGCTGTTTTTT
>TRBV28|NA|TRBJ1-3|once|14
CASSFAGTGNTIYF
TGTGCCAGCAGTTTTGCAGGGACTGGAAACACCATATATTTT
>TRBV2|TRBD1|TRBJ1-4|NA|13
CASSGRTGEKLFF
TGTGCCAGCAGTGGAAGGACAGGAGAAAAACTGTTTTTT